The sequence of this T cell receptor beta chain was determined in a study of glioma-infiltrating T cells after dendritic cell vaccination. The time point here: after dendritic cell vaccination, including at tumor progression/relapse. None of the glioblastoma patients had an isocitrate dehydrogenase mutation. Findings and limits, study-wide: Patients with more pretreatment TILs had longer time to progression and survival.

As concerns this clone: Its antigen remains unknown.

Primers: 60 V beta forward and 13 J beta reverse. The assay was immunoSEQ multiplex PCR, and TCRdb's table has in-frame clones only and misses some. The sample has 85,000 to 100,000 clones, 75% to 90% seen once. The TCR comes from a human donor with glioblastoma. The sample here was blood, taken after dendritic cell vaccination.

CDR3 DNA sequence: TGTGCCAGCAGTGAATCAAGAGGAGGTTTTACTGAAGCTTTCTTT. Translation: CASSESRGGFTEAFF. The chain combines TRBV25-1 with TRBJ1-1, with D unclear. V dropped 1 base and J dropped 5 bases, with 14 bases sitting between them. The length of the CDR3 is 15 residues. The germline V gene has CDR1 MGHDK and CDR2 SYGVNS. Based on the CDR3 plus reference TRBV25-1 and TRBJ1-1, the full variable domain is EADIYQTPRYLVIGTGKKITLECSQTMGHDKMYWYQQDPGMELHLIHYSYGVNSTEKGDLSSESTVSRIRTEHFPLTLESARPSHTSQYLCASSESRGGFTEAFFGQGTRLTVV.